These 5 T cell receptor beta chains originate from one sample sequenced in a study of blood T cells in healthy people across ages. Combining a sample-barcoded 5' primer with a J-beta primer mix, a second PCR ran for about 7 to 11 cycles. One entry per CDR3 protein, called by TCRdb with MiXCR from the 5' RACE reads. The sample consists of 1.5 million to 2 million distinct CDR3 sequences, more than 35% of them appearing once. Sequenced sample: blood. The receptors were sampled from a human donor in good health.

This clonotype was detected only a few times. J is TRBJ1-1 and V is TRBV2; no clear D. CDR1 is SNHLY and CDR2 is FYNNEI in the germline V gene. The CDR3 contains 11 residues. The ends were cut back, 7 bases at V and 5 bases at J, with 8 bases in the middle. CDR3: CASIWETEAFF. The CDR3 nucleotides are TGTGCCAGCATATGGGAAACTGAAGCTTTCTTT.

This clonotype was counted only a few times. The DNA of the CDR3 is TGCGCCAGCAGCCAAGATTTCACCTCTGGGGCCAACGTCCTGACTTTC. It specifies CASSQDFTSGANVLTF. This chain joins TRBV4-1 and TRBJ2-6; D gene ambiguous. Germline CDR1 MGHRA, CDR2 YSYEKL. The CDR3 runs to 16 residues. The V end was cut by 0 bases, the J end by 0 bases, with 6 bases between.

In this sample, this clonotype turned up a few times. The chain recombines TRBV12-3 or TRBV12-4 with TRBJ2-5; the D is unclear. Trimming removed 1 base from V and 5 bases from J, with 11 bases in between. The CDR3 sequence is 14 residues long. As DNA, the CDR3 is TGTGCCAGCAGTTTAGAGGGATATAGGGAGACCCAGTACTTC. This sequence encodes CASSLEGYRETQYF.

This chain uses TRBV7-2 with TRBJ2-5; 7 bases map to TRBD1. Losses at the gene ends were 5 bases for V and 5 bases for J; bases not matched to a gene: 8. Looked up from germline, CDR1 is SGHTA and CDR2 is FQGNSA. The CDR3 sequence is 14 residues long. CDR3 bases: TGTGCCAGCAGCATGACAGGGTCGGGGGAGACCCAGTACTTC. It translates to CASSMTGSGETQYF.

This clonotype has at least ten counts. The chain uses TRBV5-6 and TRBJ2-1; D might be TRBD2 (6 bases). The germline V and J ends were trimmed by 6 bases and 7 bases, with 20 bases remaining between them. This CDR3 has 15 residues. Germline lookup yields CDR1 SGHDT and CDR2 YYEEEE. This CDR3 is CASTSLGGGENEQFF. DNA of the CDR3: TGTGCCAGCACTTCCTTGGGAGGAGGGGAAAATGAGCAGTTCTTC.